A selection of T cell receptor beta chains follows, all from one sample in a study of TIL therapy for anti-PD-1-resistant metastatic lung cancer. Assay: immunoSEQ multiplex PCR; the TCRdb copy retains only in-frame clones and omits some. The sample has approximately 87,000 clones; roughly two thirds are singletons. Sample: tumor tissue, taken at baseline. These receptors all stem from a person between 25 and 79 years old with non-small cell lung cancer. The CDR3 runs from the conserved cysteine through the conserved F or W. Each record gives: J gene, CDR3 length, clone size, D gene, V gene, CDR3 protein, CDR3 DNA. The D gene is left open where the match is weak. Size is omitted from some rows. Given values are once, few, many or a class for expanded clones.

TRBJ1-4,12,.,.,TRBV7-2,CASSLLGEKLFF,TGTGCCAGCAGCTTACTGGGGGAAAAACTGTTTTTT
TRBJ1-3,16,.,.,TRBV18,CASSPPFRSSGNTIYF,TGTGCCAGCTCACCCCCTTTTAGGAGCTCTGGAAACACCATATATTTT
TRBJ2-1,15,.,.,TRBV7-2,CASSLKADSYNEQFF,TGTGCCAGCAGCTTAAAGGCAGACTCCTACAATGAGCAGTTCTTC
TRBJ2-1,17,.,TRBD2,TRBV2,CASSERGAGVGYNEQFF,TGTGCCAGCAGTGAACGGGGAGCGGGAGTTGGCTACAATGAGCAGTTCTTC
TRBJ1-4,12,.,.,TRBV9,CASSSGDEKLFF,TGTGCCAGCTCGTCTGGGGATGAAAAACTGTTTTTT
TRBJ2-1,16,.,TRBD2,TRBV6-2/TRBV6-3,CASSYQGLAGVNEQFF,TGTGCCAGCAGTTACCAAGGACTAGCGGGAGTTAATGAGCAGTTCTTC
TRBJ1-1,14,.,.,TRBV7-9,CASSSDSMNTEAFF,TGTGCCAGCAGCTCGGACAGCATGAACACTGAAGCTTTCTTT
TRBJ1-2,12,.,.,TRBV24-1,CATRGKDYGYTF,TGTGCCACCAGGGGGAAGGACTATGGCTACACCTTC
TRBJ2-1,12,.,TRBD2,TRBV29-1,CSVGTSGRGGFF,TGCAGCGTAGGGACTAGCGGGAGGGGGGGGTTCTTC
TRBJ2-1,12,.,TRBD1,TRBV11-2,CASSLAGQVSVF,TGTGCCAGCAGCTTGGCGGGACAGGTTAGCGTCTTC
TRBJ2-5,15,.,.,TRBV9,CASSAPRGAGETQYF,TGTGCCAGCAGCGCCCCCAGGGGTGCAGGAGAGACCCAGTACTTC
TRBJ2-5,16,.,TRBD2,TRBV2,CASRAGLAGGRETQYF,TGTGCCAGCAGGGCGGGACTAGCGGGGGGTAGGGAGACCCAGTACTTC
TRBJ2-1,18,.,TRBD2,TRBV9,CASSVAPSGGASSDEQFF,TGTGCCAGCAGCGTAGCTCCTAGCGGGGGGGCGTCCTCGGATGAGCAGTTCTTC
TRBJ1-5,15,.,.,TRBV5-6,CASSFRGSLRQPQHF,TGTGCCAGCAGCTTCCGAGGGAGCCTCCGTCAGCCCCAGCATTTT
TRBJ1-3,14,.,.,TRBV10-2,CASREGFSGNTIYF,TGCGCCAGCAGGGAGGGCTTCTCTGGAAACACCATATATTTT
TRBJ1-1,11,.,.,TRBV11-2,CASSLAGKAFF,TGTGCCAGCAGCTTAGCCGGGAAAGCTTTCTTT
TRBJ1-1,12,.,.,TRBV24-1,CATSGQNREAFF,TGTGCCACCAGTGGTCAGAACCGTGAAGCTTTCTTT
TRBJ2-7,13,.,TRBD1,TRBV28,CASRGTGTYEQYF,TGTGCCAGCAGGGGGACAGGGACATACGAGCAGTACTTC
TRBJ2-2,16,.,.,TRBV4-1,CASSQAPQGHTGELFF,TGCGCCAGCAGCCAAGCCCCCCAGGGTCACACCGGGGAGCTGTTTTTT
TRBJ2-3,16,.,.,TRBV6-1,CASSGFTGSGPDTQYF,TGTGCCAGCAGTGGCTTCACAGGGTCCGGGCCAGATACGCAGTATTTT
TRBJ2-6,15,few,.,TRBV19,CASSFVVAGANVLTF,TGTGCCAGTAGTTTCGTAGTAGCTGGGGCCAACGTCCTGACTTTC
TRBJ1-1,16,few,.,TRBV4-3,CASSQEVAARNTEAFF,TGCGCCAGCAGCCAAGAAGTGGCGGCGCGGAACACTGAAGCTTTCTTT
TRBJ1-2,15,.,TRBD1,TRBV27,CASSPRDRGWYGYTF,TGTGCTAGCAGTCCCCGGGACAGGGGGTGGTATGGCTACACCTTC
TRBJ2-1,10,many,.,TRBV20-1,CSARADEQFF,TGCAGTGCTAGGGCTGACGAGCAGTTCTTC
TRBJ1-5,13,few,.,TRBV3-1/TRBV3-2,CASSQDRVQPQHF,TGTGCCAGCAGCCAAGACCGGGTTCAGCCCCAGCATTTT
TRBJ2-3,15,.,.,TRBV11-3,CASSLEGRETDTQYF,TGTGCCAGCAGCTTAGAGGGCAGGGAAACAGATACGCAGTATTTT
TRBJ2-6,16,once,.,TRBV7-9,CASSSPWVGGANVLTF,TGTGCCAGCAGCTCGCCCTGGGTCGGTGGGGCCAACGTCCTGACTTTC
TRBJ2-1,16,.,TRBD1,TRBV18,CASSPPRTGSNNEQFF,TGTGCCAGCTCACCACCGCGGACAGGGAGTAACAATGAGCAGTTCTTC
TRBJ2-7,17,.,TRBD2,TRBV28,CASSSPGTSGPRGEQYF,TGTGCCAGCAGTTCCCCCGGGACTAGCGGGCCGCGGGGGGAGCAGTACTTC
TRBJ2-3,16,.,TRBD1,TRBV9,CASSVEWDRGSHTQYF,TGTGCCAGCAGCGTAGAGTGGGACAGGGGTTCTCATACGCAGTATTTT
TRBJ2-3,18,.,TRBD2,TRBV19,CASSIARSASGGTDTQYF,TGTGCCAGTAGTATAGCTCGGTCGGCTAGCGGGGGTACAGATACGCAGTATTTT
TRBJ1-4,15,medium-sized,TRBD1,TRBV6-5,CASRRDRSTNEKLFF,TGTGCCAGCAGGCGGGACAGATCAACTAATGAAAAACTGTTTTTT
TRBJ2-5,16,once,.,TRBV7-2,CASSLGPPGQQETQYF,TGTGCCAGCAGCTTAGGCCCCCCAGGTCAACAAGAGACCCAGTACTTC
TRBJ2-7,14,few,TRBD1,TRBV19,CASSSGTGGYEQYF,TGTGCCAGTAGTTCCGGGACAGGGGGGTACGAGCAGTACTTC
TRBJ1-1,14,.,.,TRBV6-2/TRBV6-3,CASSYGGSNTEAFF,TGTGCCAGCAGTTATGGAGGTTCGAACACTGAAGCTTTCTTT
TRBJ2-7,17,few,.,TRBV7-2,CASSPGRGTNSPYEQYF,TGTGCCAGCAGCCCCGGACGCGGGACCAACAGCCCCTACGAGCAGTACTTC
TRBJ2-5,15,.,.,TRBV5-6,CASSRKPLSSETQYF,TGTGCCAGCAGCCGAAAGCCATTATCGTCCGAGACCCAGTACTTC
TRBJ1-2,13,.,.,TRBV28,CASSFILSSGYTF,TGTGCCAGCAGTTTCATCCTATCGAGCGGCTACACCTTC
TRBJ1-3,14,.,.,TRBV30,CAWSGLVSGNTIYF,TGTGCCTGGAGTGGACTGGTCTCTGGAAACACCATATATTTT
TRBJ2-3,17,.,TRBD2,TRBV15,CATSRELLAGFTDTQYF,TGTGCCACCTCCAGAGAGCTACTAGCGGGGTTCACAGATACGCAGTATTTT
TRBJ1-1,13,few,.,TRBV11-2,CASSLALNTEAFF,TGTGCCAGCAGCTTGGCCCTGAACACTGAAGCTTTCTTT
TRBJ1-3,15,.,.,TRBV18,CASSPGRFSGNTIYF,TGTGCCAGCTCACCGGGACGGTTCTCTGGAAACACCATATATTTT
TRBJ2-7,13,.,.,TRBV18,CASSKKLAGEQYF,TGTGCCAGCTCAAAAAAGTTAGCTGGCGAGCAGTACTTC
TRBJ1-5,13,few,.,TRBV7-8,CASSFWSNQPQHF,TGTGCCAGCAGCTTCTGGAGCAATCAGCCCCAGCATTTT
TRBJ1-2,13,.,TRBD1,TRBV24-1,CATKGQGPHGYTF,TGTGCCACCAAAGGACAGGGCCCCCATGGCTACACCTTC
TRBJ2-1,15,.,.,TRBV24-1,CATTYRVSAYNEQFF,TGTGCCACCACTTACAGGGTCTCGGCCTACAATGAGCAGTTCTTC
TRBJ1-3,16,.,.,TRBV18,CASSPATRTGGNTIYF,TGTGCCAGCTCACCCGCGACCAGGACCGGGGGGAACACCATATATTTT
TRBJ2-6,16,.,.,TRBV6-5,CASSYSRISGANVLTF,TGTGCCAGCAGTTATAGTAGAATCTCTGGGGCCAACGTCCTGACTTTC